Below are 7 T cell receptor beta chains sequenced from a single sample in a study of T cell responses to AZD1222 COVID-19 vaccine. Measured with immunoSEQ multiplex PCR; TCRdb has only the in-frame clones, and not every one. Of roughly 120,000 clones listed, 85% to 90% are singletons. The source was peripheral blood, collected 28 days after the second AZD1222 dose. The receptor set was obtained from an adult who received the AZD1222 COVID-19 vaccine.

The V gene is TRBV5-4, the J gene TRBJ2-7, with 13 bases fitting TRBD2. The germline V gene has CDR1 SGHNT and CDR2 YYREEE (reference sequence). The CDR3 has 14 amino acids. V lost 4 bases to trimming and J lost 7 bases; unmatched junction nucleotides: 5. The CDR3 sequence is CASSRLAGGEEQYF. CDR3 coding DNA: TGTGCCAGCAGCCGACTAGCGGGGGGCGAAGAGCAGTACTTC.

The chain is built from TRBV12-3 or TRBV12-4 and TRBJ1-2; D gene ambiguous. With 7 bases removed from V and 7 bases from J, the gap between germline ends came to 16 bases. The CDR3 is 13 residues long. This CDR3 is CASTPDGAIGYTF. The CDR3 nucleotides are TGTGCCAGCACCCCGGACGGAGCGATTGGCTACACCTTC.

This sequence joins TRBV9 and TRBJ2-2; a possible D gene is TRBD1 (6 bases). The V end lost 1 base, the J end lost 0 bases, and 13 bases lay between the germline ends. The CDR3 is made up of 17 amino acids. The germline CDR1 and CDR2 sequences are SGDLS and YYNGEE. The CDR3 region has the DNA TGTGCCAGCAGCGTATCCGGACAGATACCGAACACCGGGGAGCTGTTTTTT. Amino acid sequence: CASSVSGQIPNTGELFF.

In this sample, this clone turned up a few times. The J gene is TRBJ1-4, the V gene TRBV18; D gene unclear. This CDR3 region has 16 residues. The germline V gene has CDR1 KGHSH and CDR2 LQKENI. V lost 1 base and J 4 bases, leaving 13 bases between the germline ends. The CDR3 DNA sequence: TGTGCCAGCTCACCACGGGCAGGCCGGGGTAATGAAAAACTGTTTTTT. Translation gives CASSPRAGRGNEKLFF. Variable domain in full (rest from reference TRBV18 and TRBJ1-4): NAGVMQNPRHLVRRRGQEARLRCSPMKGHSHVYWYRQLPEEGLKFMVYLQKENIIDESGMPKERFSAEFPKEGPSILRIQQVVRGDSAAYFCASSPRAGRGNEKLFFGSGTQLSVL.

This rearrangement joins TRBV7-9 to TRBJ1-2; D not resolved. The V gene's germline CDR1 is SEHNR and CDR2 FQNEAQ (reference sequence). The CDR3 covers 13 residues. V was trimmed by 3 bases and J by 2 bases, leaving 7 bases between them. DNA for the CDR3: TGTGCCAGCAGCTTCGGGAACAACTATGGCTACACCTTC. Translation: CASSFGNNYGYTF.

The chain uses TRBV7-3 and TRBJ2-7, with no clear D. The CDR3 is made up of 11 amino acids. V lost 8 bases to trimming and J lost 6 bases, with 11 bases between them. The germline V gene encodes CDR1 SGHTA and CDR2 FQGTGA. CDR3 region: CASLPTGEQYF. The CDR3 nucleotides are TGTGCCAGCTTACCTACGGGCGAGCAGTACTTC.

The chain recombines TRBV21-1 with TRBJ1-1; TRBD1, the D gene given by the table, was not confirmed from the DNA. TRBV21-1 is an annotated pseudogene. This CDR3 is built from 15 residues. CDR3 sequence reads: CASSNTGDTHTEAFF. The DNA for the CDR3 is TGTGCCAGCAGCAACACAGGGGACACCCACACTGAAGCTTTCTTT.